Following are 16 T cell receptor beta chains from one sample sequenced in a study of blood T cell repertoires in COVID-19. The method was immunoSEQ multiplex PCR; TCRdb's version includes in-frame clones alone and lacks a portion of them. The sample contains 180,000 or so clones, approximately 85% of which appear only once. The sequenced sample was peripheral blood. Receptors were obtained from a woman of 80 years or more with acute or convalescent COVID-19.

The chain has TRBV7-9 and TRBJ1-2, with a weak D call TRBD1 (5 bases). V gave up 4 bases and J gave up 6 bases, with 9 bases separating them. Germline V gene data show CDR1 as SEHNR and CDR2 as FQNEAQ (reference sequence). This CDR3 contains 12 residues. CDR3 DNA: TGTGCCAGCAGCTCCAACAGGAATGGCTACACCTTC. Its translation: CASSSNRNGYTF.

The chain combines TRBV30 with TRBJ2-2; the D gene is possibly TRBD2 (6 bases). Germline CDR1 is GTSNPN and CDR2 is SVGIG (reference sequence). This CDR3 has 13 residues. Trimming stripped 8 bases from V and 7 bases from J, with 17 bases between. CDR3 sequence: CALGGSPGGELFF. Here the CDR3 DNA reads TGTGCCCTGGGGGGATCCCCCGGCGGGGAGCTGTTTTTT.

V usage is TRBV5-1 and J usage is TRBJ2-5; maybe TRBD1 (5 bases). The germline gives CDR1 SGHRS, CDR2 YFSETQ. Trimming took off 7 bases at V and 5 bases at J, with 18 bases between the two ends. CDR3 length equals 14 residues. The CDR3 spells CASGQAGMRETQYF. The CDR3 coding sequence is TGCGCCAGCGGCCAGGCAGGGATGCGGGAGACCCAGTACTTC. Full variable domain (rest looked up from reference TRBV5-1 and TRBJ2-5): KAGVTQTPRYLIKTRGQQVTLSCSPISGHRSVSWYQQTPGQGLQFLFEYFSETQRNKGNFPGRFSGRQFSNSRSEMNVSTLELGDSALYLCASGQAGMRETQYFGPGTRLLVL.

This clone showed up just once. The chain couples TRBV2 to TRBJ1-5; no reliable D call. The CDR3 has 14 amino acids. Germline assignment: CDR1 SNHLY and CDR2 FYNNEI. With 2 bases removed from V and 7 bases from J, the gap between germline ends came to 12 bases. In DNA form, the CDR3 reads TGTGCCAGCAGTGAATTGAGGGAAGGCCAGCCCCAGCATTTT. This gives the protein CASSELREGQPQHF.

The rearrangement uses TRBV5-1 and TRBJ1-4, with 8 bases matching TRBD1. The CDR3 is 13 residues long. V gave up 1 base and J gave up 8 bases; unmatched junction bases: 1. Germline CDR1 SGHRS, CDR2 YFSETQ. CDR3 nucleotide sequence: TGCGCCAGCAGCTTGTCAGGGGGCGAAAAACTGTTTTTT. It translates to CASSLSGGEKLFF.

The chain couples TRBV18 to TRBJ1-2, with TRBD1 identical over 9 bases. With V trimmed by 3 bases and J by 6 bases, 2 bases remained unmatched. This CDR3 spans 13 amino acids. Germline lookup yields CDR1 KGHSH and CDR2 LQKENI. CDR3 protein: CASSPDRGDGYTF. In nucleotides, the CDR3 is TGTGCCAGCTCACCTGACAGGGGGGATGGCTACACCTTC.

The J gene is TRBJ2-3, the V gene TRBV7-9, with D maybe TRBD2 (6 bases). The V and J ends lost 1 base and 6 bases respectively, with 14 bases between them. The germline CDR1 and CDR2 sequences are SEHNR and FQNEAQ (reference sequence). The CDR3 is 15 residues long. CDR3 in DNA: TGTGCCAGCAGCTTAGAGGGACTCCGAGTGGATACGCAGTATTTT. Amino acids: CASSLEGLRVDTQYF.

The rearrangement uses TRBV3-1 (or the pseudogene TRBV3-2) and TRBJ2-2; 7 bases are a match to TRBD2. The CDR3 runs 16 residues. Trimming at V came to 1 base and at J to 4 bases, leaving 6 bases not matched to a gene. Germline CDR1 reads LGHDT; CDR2 reads YNNKEL (reference sequence). CDR3 residues: CASSQVASGPTGELFF. The CDR3 DNA sequence: TGTGCCAGCAGCCAAGTGGCTAGCGGACCCACCGGGGAGCTGTTTTTT.

This clone was seen only a few times. The chain joins TRBV7-9 to TRBJ2-3; TRBD1 matches 7 bases. The CDR3 has 15 residues. V shed 3 bases, J shed 1 base, and the junction held 4 bases outside the gene matches. Germline CDR1 SEHNR, CDR2 FQNEAQ (reference sequence). The CDR3 loop is CASSLGTERTDTQYF. The CDR3 nucleotides are TGTGCCAGCAGCTTGGGGACAGAGCGCACAGATACGCAGTATTTT.

This sequence joins TRBV5-1 and TRBJ1-1; perhaps TRBD1 as D (6 bases). Germline values: CDR1 SGHRS, CDR2 YFSETQ. This CDR3 is built from 16 residues. The V and J ends lost 3 bases and 1 base respectively, with 16 bases between them. CDR3 residues: CASSSKTGKGNTEAFF. The CDR3 DNA sequence: TGCGCCAGCAGCTCAAAGACAGGCAAGGGGAACACTGAAGCTTTCTTT.

This clone was seen a single time. The V gene is TRBV27, the J gene TRBJ1-6, with D unresolved. V dropped 5 bases and J dropped 8 bases, with 16 bases sitting between them. The CDR3 runs to 15 residues. Germline assignment: CDR1 MNHEY and CDR2 SMNVEV (reference sequence). CDR3 in amino acids: CASSVEGLAYSPLHF. CDR3 coding DNA: TGTGCCAGCAGTGTAGAAGGTTTAGCATATTCACCCCTCCACTTT.

The chain recombines TRBV27 with TRBJ2-6; D perhaps matches TRBD1 (5 bases). Germline loops: CDR1 MNHEY, CDR2 SMNVEV (reference sequence). V was clipped by 5 bases and J by 0 bases, with 17 bases between them. The CDR3 is 18 amino acids. The CDR3 loop reads CASSSPAGYSSGANVLTF. The CDR3 coding sequence is TGTGCCAGCAGTAGCCCCGCAGGGTATAGCTCTGGGGCCAACGTCCTGACTTTC.

The chain combines TRBV19 with TRBJ1-1; no clear D. CDR1 LNHDA and CDR2 SQIVND come from the germline V gene (reference sequence). V shed 5 bases and J shed 5 bases, with 9 bases lying between them. The CDR3 sequence is 12 residues long. The CDR3 here is CASSQKKTEAFF. The CDR3 nucleotides are TGTGCCAGTAGTCAGAAGAAAACTGAAGCTTTCTTT. Supplemented by reference TRBV19 and TRBJ1-1, the full variable domain reads DGGITQSPKYLFRKEGQNVTLSCEQNLNHDAMYWYRQDPGQGLRLIYYSQIVNDFQKGDIAEGYSVSREKKESFPLTVTSAQKNPTAFYLCASSQKKTEAFFGQGTRLTVV.

The chain joins TRBV4-3 to TRBJ1-2, with D possibly matching TRBD1 (5 bases). CDR3 length equals 15 residues. Trimming removed 5 bases from V and 7 bases from J, with 20 bases in between. CDR1 and CDR2 (germline): LGHNA, YSLEER. This CDR3 is CASSSTGTGRFGYTF. CDR3 nucleotides: TGCGCCAGCAGCTCCACAGGAACGGGTCGTTTTGGCTACACCTTC.

The rearrangement joins TRBV27 to TRBJ2-6; tentative D call: TRBD1 (7 bases). The germline V gene encodes CDR1 MNHEY and CDR2 SMNVEV (reference sequence). V lost 6 bases and J lost 9, with 21 bases in between. CDR3 length equals 16 residues. CDR3: CASSRDSRGLSNVLTF. The CDR3, as DNA: TGTGCCAGCAGCAGGGACAGTCGGGGGCTTAGCAACGTCCTGACTTTC.

The chain recombines TRBV19 with TRBJ2-7, with D uncertain. Germline lookup yields CDR1 LNHDA and CDR2 SQIVND (reference sequence). This CDR3 contains 11 residues. V lost 10 bases to trimming and J lost 0 bases, with 7 bases between them. As DNA, the CDR3 is TGTGCCACCAGATCCTCCTACGAGCAGTACTTC. Encoded protein: CATRSSYEQYF.